A single T cell receptor beta chain is shown here with its context. The sample holds a few counts of this clonotype. The antigen this receptor binds is unknown. No quality values exist for individual bases; no much larger clone is one base distant. The donors were roughly 39 Caucasian individuals from Russia, aged roughly 6 to 100 years, who were systemically healthy. Approximately 10 milliliters of peripheral blood were collected from each donor into EDTA-treated Vacutainer tubes. Ficoll-Paque density-gradient centrifugation was used to isolate PBMCs, with at least 7 million per sample. Total RNA, at least 5 micrograms per sample, was extracted from PBMCs with Trizol reagent. For every donor, an aliquot of PBMCs went through flow cytometry to measure the percentages of naive CD45RAhigh/CD27high T cells. This sample is part of a study of blood T cells in healthy people across ages (dated by TCRdb to the mid-2010s). Background on the whole study: In model experiments, roughly one uniquely barcoded TCR beta cDNA molecule per two T cells was captured by template switching. Two additional independent replicas of 1 million unique cDNA reads from the same blood draw were analyzed for two donors (one aged 18 to 30 and one aged 80 or older). Using deep sequencing normalized with unique cDNA molecular identifiers, the study measured how TCR beta repertoire diversity changes with age. Donors of different ages were randomly distributed across sequencing lanes to avoid experimental bias. The donors were divided into four age groups: young (average roughly 15 years), middle-aged (around 37), aged (approximately 59) and long-lived (around 87). On the study overall, not on this receptor specifically: As age increased, observed TCR beta diversity per million T cells dropped in a roughly linear way, and a significant reduction was already evident by age 40. A strong correlation was found between observed TCR beta diversity and the percentage of naive T cells measured by flow cytometry. Since profiling was done on bulk unsorted PBMCs, naive and antigen-experienced compartments could not be conclusively compared. Total diversity estimates from one million sequenced T cells were considered lower bounds and underestimates. Compared with the aged group, the long-lived group had more naive CD4+ T cells, fewer expanded clones and increased TCR diversity, a pattern suggesting age selection. Donor CMV infection status was unknown, potentially confounding age-related changes in expanded clonotypes.

The library was obtained by 5' RACE. The instrument was an Illumina HiSeq 2500. The second PCR ran for roughly 7 to 12 cycles and used a J-beta primer mix along with a sample-barcoded 5' primer. Each TCR beta cDNA molecule received a unique molecular identifier from a template-switch 5' adaptor carrying 12 random nucleotides. Each sample yielded at least 3 million CDR3-containing paired-end reads. First-strand cDNA synthesis was performed from all RNA using the Mint cDNA synthesis kit, with priming by a TRBC-specific oligonucleotide. Following uracil-DNA glycosylase treatment, a first 18-cycle PCR with universal primers M1SS and BC2_uni_R was performed on all cDNA. The original pipeline was this. For normalization, 1 million high-quality reads, each with a distinct molecular identifier, were randomly selected from each sample. Instead of being binned into consensus sequences, reads with shared molecular identifiers were discarded. MiTCR, with a Q25 quality threshold and the strictest error-elimination algorithm, was used for CDR3 identification, clonotype clustering and error correction. Lower-bound total TCR beta diversity was estimated with a nonparametric unseen species model using Euler transformation. Starting from the raw public reads, TCRdb applied fastp trimming at Q25, assembled clones with MiXCR and retained in-frame beta chains. Rows matching on CDR3 protein sequence are summarized as one entry with the most common DNA and genes. These V and J calls derive from TCRdb rather than the authors' analysis. The sample records about 1.1 million distinct CDR3 sequences, more than 30% of which are singletons. The ten largest clonotypes hold under 15% of the sample.

Including the terminal cysteine and phenylalanine, the CDR3 comprises 15 residues. The kept DNA is CDR3 alone, 45 bases in frame from the first base. V ends up 3 bases short and J 1 base short, with an unmatched junction base count of 3. This clonotype originated in a man aged 18 to 29 in good health. The chain joins TRBV12-3 or TRBV12-4 to TRBJ2-5; 9 junctional bases match TRBD2. The specimen sequenced was blood. CDR3 protein: CASSFLAGFQETQYF. The DNA reads as follows: TGTGCCAGCAGTTTCCTAGCGGGGTTCCAAGAGACCCAGTACTTC.